The rows below give T cell receptor beta chains drawn from one sample of a study of cytomegalovirus exposure and HLA in healthy donors. Some clones are missing from TCRdb's copy, which holds only in-frame ones; the method was immunoSEQ multiplex PCR. Of 60,000 to 70,000 clones in the sample, nearly 95% were seen once. The sequenced material came from PBMCs. These TCRs come from a man aged 18 to 29 in good health and CMV-seropositive. The conserved cysteine and the conserved F or W are not part of the CDR3 here. Fields, in order: CDR3 length, V gene, J gene, D gene, CDR3 protein. A D gene is named only where the DNA matches it firmly.

len: 12
v_gene: TRBV4-2
j_gene: TRBJ1-1
d_gene: .
CDR3aa: ASSQVGVNTEAF

len: 13
v_gene: TRBV21-1
j_gene: TRBJ2-7
d_gene: .
CDR3aa: ASSKAKREGDEQY

len: 13
v_gene: TRBV7-9
j_gene: TRBJ1-1
d_gene: .
CDR3aa: ASSQTGLRGTEAF

len: 11
v_gene: TRBV6-5
j_gene: TRBJ2-1
d_gene: TRBD1
CDR3aa: ASSGTERNEQF

len: 14
v_gene: TRBV19
j_gene: TRBJ2-1
d_gene: TRBD2
CDR3aa: ASSSKGLATYNEQF

len: 13
v_gene: TRBV5-5
j_gene: TRBJ2-1
d_gene: TRBD2
CDR3aa: ASSTGGAGGNEQF

len: 13
v_gene: TRBV5-1
j_gene: TRBJ1-3
d_gene: TRBD1
CDR3aa: ASSFRQGLGNTIY

len: 13
v_gene: TRBV10-3
j_gene: TRBJ1-2
d_gene: .
CDR3aa: AISEDRGGLNGYT

len: 12
v_gene: TRBV6-1
j_gene: TRBJ2-7
d_gene: TRBD2
CDR3aa: ASSPGLAAYEQY

len: 9
v_gene: TRBV29-1
j_gene: TRBJ1-4
d_gene: .
CDR3aa: SVEGAGALF

len: 13
v_gene: TRBV7-3
j_gene: TRBJ2-3
d_gene: .
CDR3aa: ASSFRGGSTDTQY

len: 11
v_gene: TRBV27
j_gene: TRBJ1-1
d_gene: .
CDR3aa: ASSLGRDVAAF

len: 12
v_gene: TRBV15
j_gene: TRBJ2-7
d_gene: TRBD2
CDR3aa: ATSRDVGGYEQY

len: 14
v_gene: TRBV5-5
j_gene: TRBJ1-1
d_gene: .
CDR3aa: ASSPRQGLMNTEAF

len: 13
v_gene: TRBV28
j_gene: TRBJ2-7
d_gene: TRBD2
CDR3aa: ASSPPGLAIVEQY

len: 14
v_gene: TRBV5-6
j_gene: TRBJ1-3
d_gene: TRBD1
CDR3aa: ASSLGATGAGNTIY

len: 11
v_gene: TRBV7-3
j_gene: TRBJ2-7
d_gene: TRBD1
CDR3aa: ASSLDRGNEQY

len: 13
v_gene: TRBV30
j_gene: TRBJ2-7
d_gene: TRBD2
CDR3aa: AWRKGTSGRNEQY

len: 14
v_gene: TRBV18
j_gene: TRBJ2-1
d_gene: TRBD2
CDR3aa: ASSPLGRENNNEQF

len: 11
v_gene: TRBV18
j_gene: TRBJ2-5
d_gene: .
CDR3aa: ASSAGPGETQY

len: 16
v_gene: TRBV5-4
j_gene: TRBJ2-3
d_gene: TRBD2
CDR3aa: ASSRLVLGLAGRDTQY

len: 13
v_gene: TRBV7-3
j_gene: TRBJ2-1
d_gene: TRBD2
CDR3aa: ASSEGLAGGDEQF

len: 13
v_gene: TRBV6-1
j_gene: TRBJ2-1
d_gene: TRBD2
CDR3aa: ASTPGLARSDEQF

len: 12
v_gene: TRBV5-1
j_gene: TRBJ2-7
d_gene: TRBD1
CDR3aa: ASRLSGGLYEQY

len: 12
v_gene: TRBV7-3
j_gene: TRBJ2-5
d_gene: .
CDR3aa: ASSLGGIQETQY

len: 14
v_gene: TRBV4-1
j_gene: TRBJ1-2
d_gene: TRBD1
CDR3aa: ASSQPGQKQNYGYT

len: 10
v_gene: TRBV6-6
j_gene: TRBJ1-2
d_gene: TRBD1
CDR3aa: ASSYPDRVGT

len: 12
v_gene: TRBV5-1
j_gene: TRBJ2-5
d_gene: TRBD1
CDR3aa: ASSPTDRRETQY

len: 14
v_gene: TRBV19
j_gene: TRBJ2-1
d_gene: TRBD2
CDR3aa: ASSTLLAGSYNEQF

len: 12
v_gene: TRBV18
j_gene: TRBJ2-3
d_gene: .
CDR3aa: ASSLVGAGDTQY

len: 12
v_gene: TRBV10-1
j_gene: TRBJ2-3
d_gene: TRBD1
CDR3aa: ASSGQGRTDTQY

len: 15
v_gene: TRBV28
j_gene: TRBJ2-1
d_gene: TRBD1
CDR3aa: ASSLSPRGTGGNEQF

len: 15
v_gene: TRBV5-1
j_gene: TRBJ2-2
d_gene: TRBD2
CDR3aa: ASSLRLAGGPHGELF

len: 14
v_gene: TRBV15
j_gene: TRBJ1-5
d_gene: TRBD1
CDR3aa: ATSRTGTLSNQPQH

len: 12
v_gene: TRBV5-1
j_gene: TRBJ2-5
d_gene: .
CDR3aa: ASSLVGGQETQY

len: 12
v_gene: TRBV5-1
j_gene: TRBJ2-7
d_gene: TRBD1
CDR3aa: ASSLRQGDYEQY

len: 14
v_gene: TRBV6-6
j_gene: TRBJ2-1
d_gene: TRBD2
CDR3aa: ASSYGTSGSDNEQF

len: 9
v_gene: TRBV7-8
j_gene: TRBJ2-7
d_gene: .
CDR3aa: ASSTTGEQY

len: 10
v_gene: TRBV5-1
j_gene: TRBJ1-2
d_gene: .
CDR3aa: ASSFTYGGYT

len: 12
v_gene: TRBV19
j_gene: TRBJ1-2
d_gene: TRBD1
CDR3aa: ASGSDRLVYGYT

len: 13
v_gene: TRBV28
j_gene: TRBJ2-7
d_gene: .
CDR3aa: ASRLSGMGTYEQY

len: 14
v_gene: TRBV4-2
j_gene: TRBJ2-7
d_gene: TRBD2
CDR3aa: ASSQECLAGFCEQY

len: 14
v_gene: TRBV5-6
j_gene: TRBJ2-1
d_gene: TRBD2
CDR3aa: ASITEGLAKSNEQF

len: 10
v_gene: TRBV29-1
j_gene: TRBJ1-5
d_gene: .
CDR3aa: SAGQIDQPQH

len: 16
v_gene: TRBV9
j_gene: TRBJ2-7
d_gene: TRBD2
CDR3aa: ASSARPGLAGGPYEQY

len: 12
v_gene: TRBV6-6
j_gene: TRBJ2-3
d_gene: .
CDR3aa: ASRSGDPLDTQY

len: 13
v_gene: TRBV11-2
j_gene: TRBJ1-1
d_gene: .
CDR3aa: ASSSPGQWYTEAF

len: 12
v_gene: TRBV6-4
j_gene: TRBJ2-1
d_gene: TRBD1
CDR3aa: ASSSGTGGNEQF